The 13 T cell receptor beta chains presented below share a single source sample, sequenced in a study of identical twins. One entry per CDR3 protein results from TCRdb running MiXCR on the 5' RACE reads. The sample records under 500,000 distinct CDR3 sequences, over 11% being singletons. In addition, the sample was reused for a study of yellow fever vaccine responses in identical twins.

Sequenced material: CD4+ T cells sorted from blood. The source is a woman younger than 35 in good health.

This clonotype was seen only a few times. The rearrangement links TRBV4-1 to TRBJ2-7; the D call may be TRBD1 or TRBD2 (5 bases each). The V end was cut by 6 bases, the J end by 1 base, with 10 bases between. From germline, CDR1 is MGHRA and CDR2 YSYEKL. The CDR3 is 13 residues long. The CDR3 here is CASSRDQSYEQYF. In nucleotides, the CDR3 is TGCGCCAGCAGTCGGGACCAATCCTACGAGCAGTACTTC.

At least ten counts were recorded for this clonotype. The rearrangement links TRBV20-1 to TRBJ2-1; 9 nucleotides align to TRBD2. The CDR3 consists of 15 residues. In germline, CDR1 is DFQATT, CDR2 SNEGSKA (reference sequence). Losses at the gene ends were 2 bases for V and 5 bases for J; bases not matched to a gene: 7. The CDR3 nucleotides read TGCAGTGCTAGACCGAGCGGGAGGTTAGACAATGAGCAGTTCTTC. Translation gives CSARPSGRLDNEQFF.

J is TRBJ2-5 and V is TRBV7-2; 8 bases line up with TRBD2. The trim removed 0 bases at V and 4 bases at J, leaving 7 bases unmatched. CDR1 and CDR2 from the germline V gene are SGHTA and FQGNSA. This CDR3 has 16 amino acids. CDR3 sequence: CASSLARGGRRETQYF. The CDR3 DNA reads as TGTGCCAGCAGCTTAGCGCGGGGCGGGAGGAGAGAGACCCAGTACTTC.

The J gene is TRBJ1-5, the V gene TRBV19, with D uncertain. Trimming left V 6 bases short and J 4 bases short, with 10 bases between. The CDR3 contains 13 residues. Germline loops: CDR1 LNHDA, CDR2 SQIVND (reference sequence). This CDR3 is CASRRSVNQPQHF. In DNA, the CDR3 is TGTGCCAGTAGGCGGTCGGTTAATCAGCCCCAGCATTTT.

The sample holds many counts of this clonotype. The V call is TRBV5-1, the J call TRBJ2-5; maybe TRBD2 (6 bases). The germline CDR1 and CDR2 sequences are SGHRS and YFSETQ. The CDR3 has 14 residues. V lost 2 bases, J lost 0 bases, and 8 bases lay in between. This CDR3 reads CASSLGTYQETQYF. The DNA of the CDR3 is TGCGCCAGCAGCTTAGGGACTTACCAAGAGACCCAGTACTTC.

The V call is TRBV19, the J call TRBJ2-7, with D perhaps TRBD2 (5 bases). Germline V gives CDR1 LNHDA, CDR2 SQIVND (reference sequence). V was clipped by 5 bases and J by 6 bases, with 17 bases between them. The CDR3 spans 14 residues. CDR3 in DNA: TGTGCCAGTAGTCCTCGGGGTTTCAATGCCGAGCAGTACTTC. This encodes CASSPRGFNAEQYF.

The V and J genes are TRBV28 and TRBJ2-5, with 9 bases matching TRBD2. CDR1 MDHEN and CDR2 SYDVKM come from the germline V gene. This CDR3 has 14 amino acids. J gave up 4 bases and V 3 bases, and 3 bases lay outside the gene matches. Written as DNA, the CDR3 is TGTGCCAGCAGTTTTGCGGGGGGGCGAGAGACCCAGTACTTC. Translation gives CASSFAGGRETQYF.

This rearrangement joins TRBV24-1 to TRBJ2-1, with D possibly TRBD2 on 5 matching bases. The CDR3 contains 15 residues. V was pared by 1 base and J by 6 bases, with 12 bases between. In germline, CDR1 is KGHDR, CDR2 SFDVKD. The CDR3 loop is CATSDFRGLFNEQFF. The CDR3 DNA sequence: TGTGCCACCAGTGATTTCAGAGGACTGTTCAATGAGCAGTTCTTC.

This chain connects TRBV20-1 to TRBJ1-5, with no clear D. Per the germline V gene, CDR1 is DFQATT and CDR2 is SNEGSKA (reference sequence). The CDR3 covers 13 residues. V lost 5 bases and J 7 bases, leaving 15 bases between the germline ends. The DNA for the CDR3 is TGCAGTGCTCGCAGGTCTAGCAGCCAGCCCCAGCATTTT. Amino acids: CSARRSSSQPQHF.

The CDR3 DNA is TGCAGTGCTAGAGATCAAAAGACGGGAGGCCGGTCCAATGAGCAGTTCTTC. It is translated as CSARDQKTGGRSNEQFF. The chain couples TRBV20-1 to TRBJ2-1, with 7 bases aligning to TRBD2. This CDR3 region has 17 residues. CDR1 is DFQATT, CDR2 SNEGSKA, per germline (reference sequence). Trimming took 0 bases from V and 6 from J; bases not matched to a gene: 14.

Only one count was recorded for this clonotype. The rearrangement links TRBV4-1 to TRBJ2-7; TRBD1 matches 10 bases. CDR1 and CDR2 (germline): MGHRA, YSYEKL. The CDR3 consists of 15 residues. V lost 2 bases to trimming and J lost 6 bases; unmatched junction nucleotides: 7. DNA of the CDR3: TGCGCCAGCAGCCAACCCCGGGACAGGGGCGGCGAGCAGTACTTC. Protein product: CASSQPRDRGGEQYF.

This clonotype was found a few times. The chain couples TRBV24-1 to TRBJ2-3, with D perhaps matching TRBD1 or TRBD2 (7 bases each). The CDR3 consists of 14 residues. Per germline, CDR1 KGHDR and CDR2 SFDVKD. Trimming cost V 5 bases and J 3 bases, with 11 bases left between them. Here the CDR3 DNA reads TGTGCCACCAGTGGGCAGGGGGGGACAGATACGCAGTATTTT. Amino acid sequence: CATSGQGGTDTQYF.

There are a few counts of this clonotype. The V call is TRBV20-1, the J call TRBJ2-7; a weak D match, TRBD1 (5 bases). The CDR3 has 15 amino acids. V dropped 1 base and J dropped 6 bases, with 19 bases sitting between them. The germline V gene has CDR1 DFQATT and CDR2 SNEGSKA (reference sequence). CDR3 coding DNA: TGCAGTGCTAGAGCCACCCAGTGGGGAAGGGGCGAGCAGTACTTC. Translating gives CSARATQWGRGEQYF.